This record concerns one T cell receptor (beta chain) sequence. Its antigen is still unknown. The CDR3 extends over 15 amino acids. V gave up 5 bases and J gave up 7 bases, with 20 bases separating them. Germline CDR1 reads SGHAT; CDR2 reads FQDESV (reference sequence). The study ran its PCR with 60 Vbeta and 13 Jbeta primers. Some clones are missing from TCRdb's copy, which holds only in-frame ones; the method was immunoSEQ multiplex PCR. The top ten hold 4.5% to 7% of the sample, which has around 200,000 clones, roughly 80% seen once. The sample belongs to a study of cytomegalovirus exposure and HLA in healthy donors. The study's findings and limits: 87-base-pair reads could not separate some V segments, including TRBV6-2 and TRBV6-3. The sole available immune exposure information was CMV serostatus.

The genes are TRBV11-1 and TRBJ1-1; D call uncertain. This receptor was obtained from a middle-aged man in good health and CMV-seropositive. The material sequenced was PBMCs. For the CDR3, the DNA is TGTGCCAGCAGCCCCATTACTGGAGGATTTGGTGAAGCTTTCTTT. As protein: CASSPITGGFGEAFF.